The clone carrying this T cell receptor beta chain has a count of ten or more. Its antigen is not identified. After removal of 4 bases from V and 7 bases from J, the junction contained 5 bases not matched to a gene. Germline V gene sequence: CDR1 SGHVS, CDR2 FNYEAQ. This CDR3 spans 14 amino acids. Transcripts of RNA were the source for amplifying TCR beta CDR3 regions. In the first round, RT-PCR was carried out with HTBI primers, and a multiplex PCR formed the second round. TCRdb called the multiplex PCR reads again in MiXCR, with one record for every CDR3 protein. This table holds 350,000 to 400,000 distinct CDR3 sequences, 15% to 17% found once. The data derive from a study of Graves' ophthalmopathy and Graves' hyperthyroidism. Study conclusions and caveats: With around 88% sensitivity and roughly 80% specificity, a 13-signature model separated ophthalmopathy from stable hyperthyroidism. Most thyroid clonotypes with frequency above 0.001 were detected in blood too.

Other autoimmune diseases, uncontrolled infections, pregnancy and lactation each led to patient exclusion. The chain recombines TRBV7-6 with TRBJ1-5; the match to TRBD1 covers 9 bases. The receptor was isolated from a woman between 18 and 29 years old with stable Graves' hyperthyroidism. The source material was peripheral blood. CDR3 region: CASSSGQGRQPQHF. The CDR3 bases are TGTGCCAGCAGCTCGGGACAGGGTCGCCAGCCCCAGCATTTT.